This record looks at one TCR beta chain sequence and its context. The sample originates from a study of blood T cell repertoires in COVID-19. Germline V gene lookup returns CDR1 SGHTS and CDR2 YDEGEE. V lost 4 bases to trimming and J lost 0 bases, with 9 bases between them. The CDR3 runs to 14 residues. Here immunoSEQ multiplex PCR was the method, and the copy in TCRdb shows in-frame clones only, minus some. The sample has over 120,000 clones, over 70% seen once. The sequence derives from a woman aged 45-59 years with acute or convalescent COVID-19. The genes are TRBV5-8 and TRBJ2-3; D not resolved. Sequenced sample: peripheral blood. The CDR3 coding sequence is TGTGCCAGCAGCCTCGACTCTAGCACAGATACGCAGTATTTT. This translates into CASSLDSSTDTQYF.